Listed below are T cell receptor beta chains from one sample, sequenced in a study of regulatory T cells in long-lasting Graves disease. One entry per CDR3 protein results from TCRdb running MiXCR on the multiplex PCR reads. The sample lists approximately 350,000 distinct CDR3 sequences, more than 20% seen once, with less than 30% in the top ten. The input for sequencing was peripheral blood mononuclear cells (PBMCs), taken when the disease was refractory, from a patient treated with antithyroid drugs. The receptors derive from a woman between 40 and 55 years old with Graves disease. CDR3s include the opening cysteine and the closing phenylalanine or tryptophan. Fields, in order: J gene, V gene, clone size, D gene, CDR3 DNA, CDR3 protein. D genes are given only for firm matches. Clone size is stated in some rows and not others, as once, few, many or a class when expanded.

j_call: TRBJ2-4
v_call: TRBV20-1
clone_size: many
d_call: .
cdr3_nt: TGCAGTGCTCCAGAGGTGGCAGCCGAAAACATTCAGTACTTC
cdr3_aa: CSAPEVAAENIQYF

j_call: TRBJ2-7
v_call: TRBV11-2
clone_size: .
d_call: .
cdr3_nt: TGTGCCAGCAGCCAACTGGTGGGGGCCCGCGAGCAGTACTTC
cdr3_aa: CASSQLVGAREQYF

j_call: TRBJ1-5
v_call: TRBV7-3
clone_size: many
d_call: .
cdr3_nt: TGTGCCAGCAGCAAGGACCGAAATCAGCCCCAGCATTTT
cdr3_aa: CASSKDRNQPQHF

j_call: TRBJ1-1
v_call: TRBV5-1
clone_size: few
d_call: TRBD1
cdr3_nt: TGCGCCAGCAGCCTAAAGACAGGGGGCACTGAAGCTTTCTTT
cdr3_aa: CASSLKTGGTEAFF

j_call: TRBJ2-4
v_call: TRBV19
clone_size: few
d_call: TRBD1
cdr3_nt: TGTGCCAGTAGTATGATCAGGGGGCGAGGGAACATTCAGTACTTC
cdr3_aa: CASSMIRGRGNIQYF

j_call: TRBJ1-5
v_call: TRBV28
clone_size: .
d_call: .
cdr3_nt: TGTGCCAGCAGTTTATGGGACAGAATACAACGGGGTCAGCCCCAGCATTTT
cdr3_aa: CASSLWDRIQRGQPQHF

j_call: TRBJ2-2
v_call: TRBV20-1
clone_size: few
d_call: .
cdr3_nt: TGCAGTGCTAGAGATTGGTTAGCGGTGAACACCGGGGAGCTGTTTTTT
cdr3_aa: CSARDWLAVNTGELFF

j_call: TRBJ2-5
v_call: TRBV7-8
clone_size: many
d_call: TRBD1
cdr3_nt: TGTGCCAGCAGCTCAAATTGGGACAGGGAGACACAAGAGACCCAGTACTTC
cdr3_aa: CASSSNWDRETQETQYF

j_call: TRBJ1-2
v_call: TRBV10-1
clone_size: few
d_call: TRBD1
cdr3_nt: TGCGCCAGCAGTGAGTCGGCAGGGGGTACCTATGGCTACACCTTC
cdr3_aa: CASSESAGGTYGYTF

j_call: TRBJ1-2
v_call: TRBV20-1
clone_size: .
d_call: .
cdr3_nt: TGCAGTGCTAGAGATCGGACCACCCTCTATGGCTACACCTTC
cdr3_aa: CSARDRTTLYGYTF

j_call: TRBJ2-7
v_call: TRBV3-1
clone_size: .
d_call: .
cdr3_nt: TGTGCCAGCAGCCAACAGGGCGTATCCTACGAGCTGTACTTC
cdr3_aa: CASSQQGVSYELYF

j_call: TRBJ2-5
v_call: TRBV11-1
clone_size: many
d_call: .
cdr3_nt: TGTGCCAGCAGCACCCGGCAAGAGACCCAGTACTTC
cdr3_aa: CASSTRQETQYF

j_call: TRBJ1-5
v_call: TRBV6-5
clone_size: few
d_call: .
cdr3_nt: TGTGCCAGCAGTTACACATACAATCAGCCCCAGCATTTT
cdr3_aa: CASSYTYNQPQHF

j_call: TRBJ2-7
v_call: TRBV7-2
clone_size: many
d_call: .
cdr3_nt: TGTGCCAGCAGCTTCGGACAGACCCCTACGAAGCAGTACTTC
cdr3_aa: CASSFGQTPTKQYF

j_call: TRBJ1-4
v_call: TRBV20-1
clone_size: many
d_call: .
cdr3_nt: TGCAGTGCTAGGTCTCGTACTAATGAAAAACTGTTTTTT
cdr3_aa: CSARSRTNEKLFF

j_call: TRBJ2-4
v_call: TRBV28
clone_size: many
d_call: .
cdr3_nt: TGTGCCAGCAGTTTATCCGCAATCAAGGGCCCCTCAGCCAAAAACATTCAGTACTTC
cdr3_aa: CASSLSAIKGPSAKNIQYF

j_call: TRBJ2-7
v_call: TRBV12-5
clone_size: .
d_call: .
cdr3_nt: TGTGCTAGTGCCCCGGGCGTGGGGTTCGACGAGCAGTACTTC
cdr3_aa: CASAPGVGFDEQYF

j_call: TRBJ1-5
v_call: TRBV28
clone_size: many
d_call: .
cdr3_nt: TGTGCCAGCAGACTTTACAGGGTGGATCAGCCCCAGCATTTT
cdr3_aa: CASRLYRVDQPQHF

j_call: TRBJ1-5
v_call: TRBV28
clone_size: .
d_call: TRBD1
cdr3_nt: TGTGCCAGCAGTTTGTCCCGACAGGGCGCTAAGCCCCAGCATTTT
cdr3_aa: CASSLSRQGAKPQHF

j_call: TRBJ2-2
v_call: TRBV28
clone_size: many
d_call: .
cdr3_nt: TGTGCCACCAGACGAACGGGCCTAAGGCCCGGGGAGCTGTTTTTT
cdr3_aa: CATRRTGLRPGELFF

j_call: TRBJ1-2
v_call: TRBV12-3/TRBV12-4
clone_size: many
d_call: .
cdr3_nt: TGTGCCAGCAGTTTAGGCGACGACAGTTCTAACTATGGCTACACCTTC
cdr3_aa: CASSLGDDSSNYGYTF

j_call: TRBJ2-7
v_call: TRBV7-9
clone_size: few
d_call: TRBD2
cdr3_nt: TGTGCCAGCAGCTTGGAGGGCGGGAGGGCCGTGCACGAGCAGTACTTC
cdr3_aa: CASSLEGGRAVHEQYF

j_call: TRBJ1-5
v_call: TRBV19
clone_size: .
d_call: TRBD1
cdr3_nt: TGTGCCAGTAGTATAACAGGGGCCTGGGATCAGCCCCAGCATTTT
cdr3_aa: CASSITGAWDQPQHF

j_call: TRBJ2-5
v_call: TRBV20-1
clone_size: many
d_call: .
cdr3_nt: TGCAGTGCTAGAGATGTGACCCCCCAGTACTTC
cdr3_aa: CSARDVTPQYF